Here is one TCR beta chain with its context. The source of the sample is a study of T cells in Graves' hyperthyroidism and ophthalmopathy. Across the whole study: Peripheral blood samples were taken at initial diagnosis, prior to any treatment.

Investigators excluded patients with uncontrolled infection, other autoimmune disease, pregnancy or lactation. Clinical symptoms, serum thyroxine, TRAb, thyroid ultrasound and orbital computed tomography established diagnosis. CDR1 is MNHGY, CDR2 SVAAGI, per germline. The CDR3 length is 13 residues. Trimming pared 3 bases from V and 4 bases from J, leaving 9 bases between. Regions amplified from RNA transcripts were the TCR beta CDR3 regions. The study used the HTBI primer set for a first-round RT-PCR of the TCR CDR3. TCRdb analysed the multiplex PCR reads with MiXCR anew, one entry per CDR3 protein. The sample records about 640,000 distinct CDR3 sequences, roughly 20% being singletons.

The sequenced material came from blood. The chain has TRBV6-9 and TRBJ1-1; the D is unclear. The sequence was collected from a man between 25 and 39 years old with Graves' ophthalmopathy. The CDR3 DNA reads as TGTGCCAGCAGTTACTCAGAAATCACTGAAGCTTTCTTT. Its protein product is CASSYSEITEAFF.